This T cell receptor (beta chain) was profiled in a study of T cells in narcolepsy. Turning to the study itself: Donors had narcolepsy type 1 or type 2, or were healthy controls. Overall study results and limits: Reportedly, autoreactive clonotypes were serially detected in patients' blood but not controls'. Autoreactive clone sequences were missing from some blood memory CD4+ repertoires. Same-patient CSF and blood CD4+ T cell clonotypes included HCRT-specific and TRIB2-specific autoreactive ones.

Sequenced by immunoSEQ multiplex PCR; TCRdb stores in-frame clones only, minus some. There are around 26,000 clones in the sample; less than 65% occur only once, and 12% lies in the top ten. The CDR3 has 16 amino acids. From germline, CDR1 is ENHRY and CDR2 SYGVKD. J gave up 3 bases and V 5 bases, and 6 bases lay outside the gene matches. To note about this clone: Its cognate antigen is unknown.

The receptor was isolated from a human donor in good health. The chain recombines TRBV10-3 with TRBJ2-1; 11 positions match TRBD1. The specimen sequenced was memory (CD45RA-) CD4+ T cells from blood. The CDR3 here is CAISSPGTGGYNEQFF. CDR3 coding DNA: TGTGCCATCAGTAGTCCCGGGACAGGGGGCTACAATGAGCAGTTCTTC.